Below, 22 T cell receptor beta chains from the same sample are listed, as sequenced in a study of blood T cell repertoires in COVID-19. Generated by immunoSEQ multiplex PCR, the TCRdb table keeps only in-frame clones and is missing some. The repertoire holds more than 200,000 clones, with about four fifths as singletons. The sample comprised peripheral blood. Receptors originate from a woman aged 45-60 years with acute or convalescent COVID-19.

This sequence joins TRBV11-2 and TRBJ2-2; possible D gene TRBD2, 6 bases. The CDR3 is made up of 15 amino acids. Germline CDR1 is SGHAT and CDR2 is FQNNGV. V lost 3 bases, J lost 6 bases, and 14 bases lay in between. The CDR3 loop is CASSFPFGSPGELFF. The CDR3 nucleotides are TGTGCCAGCAGCTTCCCTTTCGGGAGTCCCGGGGAGCTGTTTTTT.

The chain is built from TRBV5-1 and TRBJ1-5; D is unresolved. Germline CDR1 reads SGHRS; CDR2 reads YFSETQ. V was pared by 5 bases and J by 4 bases, with 10 bases between. The CDR3 has 13 residues. CDR3: CASRSSPNQPQHF. The CDR3, as DNA: TGCGCCAGCAGAAGCTCACCGAATCAGCCCCAGCATTTT.

V and J are TRBV2 and TRBJ1-2, with 7 nucleotides matching TRBD1. This CDR3 region has 14 residues. CDR1 and CDR2 (germline): SNHLY, FYNNEI. Germline trimming cut 6 bases from V and 1 base from J; bases unmatched to any gene: 5. The CDR3 region is CASRRDSNNYGYTF. In DNA, the CDR3 is TGTGCCAGCAGAAGGGACAGCAATAACTATGGCTACACCTTC.

The rearrangement links TRBV11-1 to TRBJ2-3, with D maybe TRBD2 (6 bases). The CDR3 covers 13 residues. Trimming removed 5 bases from V and 1 base from J, with 7 bases in between. Germline V gives CDR1 SGHAT, CDR2 FQDESV (reference sequence). CDR3 region: CASSPGGTDTQYF. The CDR3 DNA reads TGTGCCAGCAGCCCGGGGGGCACAGATACGCAGTATTTT.

This chain joins TRBV2 and TRBJ2-1; TRBD1 matches 9 bases. Germline CDR1 and CDR2: SNHLY and FYNNEI. CDR3 length: 15 amino acids. After removal of 5 bases from V and 7 bases from J, the junction contained 9 bases not matched to a gene. CDR3 sequence: CASSPPGQGGNEQFF. CDR3 DNA sequence: TGTGCCAGCAGTCCTCCGGGACAGGGTGGAAATGAGCAGTTCTTC.

V and J are TRBV5-6 and TRBJ2-3; TRBD1 matches 9 bases. Germline loops: CDR1 SGHDT, CDR2 YYEEEE. CDR3 length: 18 amino acids. J gave up 0 bases and V 1 base, and 9 bases lay outside the gene matches. CDR3 nucleotides: TGTGCCAGCAGCTTGCTGGGACAGGGCCTCCCCAGCACAGATACGCAGTATTTT. Protein product: CASSLLGQGLPSTDTQYF.

V and J are TRBV2 and TRBJ2-5, with 7 bases that match TRBD1. This CDR3 contains 13 residues. In germline, CDR1 is SNHLY, CDR2 FYNNEI. With 8 bases clipped from V and 5 bases from J, the junction kept 8 bases outside the gene matches. The CDR3 DNA reads TGTGCCAGCGTTATAGGGGGCGGGGAGACCCAGTACTTC. It is translated as CASVIGGGETQYF.

J is TRBJ2-7 and V is TRBV20-1; TRBD2 matches 12 bases. Looked up from germline, CDR1 is DFQATT and CDR2 is SNEGSKA (reference sequence). V shed 6 bases and J 6 bases; nucleotides not matched to a gene: 15. This CDR3 comprises 16 residues. CDR3 sequence (DNA): TGCAGTGCGAGTCAGACGGGACTAGCGGGTGAAGGCGAGCAGTACTTC. As protein: CSASQTGLAGEGEQYF.

The V gene is TRBV7-2, the J gene TRBJ2-7; the D is unclear. This CDR3 is built from 16 residues. The germline V gene encodes CDR1 SGHTA and CDR2 FQGNSA. Trimming left V 2 bases short and J 1 base short, with 15 bases between. CDR3 nucleotide sequence: TGTGCCAGCAGCTTAACGGCGGCATGGCCTTCCTACGAGCAGTACTTC. It yields the protein CASSLTAAWPSYEQYF.

J is TRBJ2-3 and V is TRBV3-1 (or the pseudogene TRBV3-2); 10 bases agree with TRBD2. V was pared by 3 bases and J by 4 bases, with 4 bases of the junction left unmatched. Germline lookup yields CDR1 LGHDT and CDR2 YNNKEL (reference sequence). The CDR3 is 15 amino acids. The CDR3 DNA sequence: TGTGCCAGCAGCCAGAGACTAGCGGGTCCAGATACGCAGTATTTT. It yields the protein CASSQRLAGPDTQYF.

This chain links TRBV18 with TRBJ2-3; 8 nucleotides align to TRBD2. With V trimmed by 3 bases and J by 5 bases, 7 bases remained unmatched. Germline V CDR1 and CDR2: KGHSH, LQKENI. The CDR3 loop spans 15 amino acids. Here the CDR3 reads CASSPDSGMIDTQYF. In DNA form, the CDR3 reads TGTGCCAGCTCACCTGATAGCGGGATGATAGATACGCAGTATTTT.

The rearrangement joins TRBV13 to TRBJ2-2; the D gene is possibly TRBD1 (5 bases). The germline CDR1 and CDR2 sequences are PRHDT and FYEKMQ (reference sequence). The CDR3 runs 17 residues. With 5 bases removed from V and 1 base from J, the gap between germline ends came to 17 bases. The CDR3 loop is CASSPLAAQGNTGELFF. In DNA form, the CDR3 reads TGTGCCAGCAGCCCCCTGGCGGCCCAGGGGAACACCGGGGAGCTGTTTTTT.

The V gene is TRBV7-8, the J gene TRBJ2-3; no firm D call. The CDR3 spans 14 residues. Germline assignment: CDR1 SGHVS and CDR2 FQNEAQ. The V end lost 6 bases, the J end lost 2 bases, and 12 bases lay between the germline ends. Here the CDR3 DNA reads TGTGCCAGCAGAAGAGGAAAAATCACAGATACGCAGTATTTT. Translation gives CASRRGKITDTQYF. Variable domain in full (rest from reference TRBV7-8 and TRBJ2-3): GAGVSQSPRYKVAKRGQDVALRCDPISGHVSLFWYQQALGQGPEFLTYFQNEAQLDKSGLPSDRFFAERPEGSVSTLKIQRTQQEDSAVYLCASRRGKITDTQYFGPGTRLTVL.

The chain couples TRBV3-1 (or the pseudogene TRBV3-2) to TRBJ2-1; either TRBD1 or TRBD2 may supply D (6 bases each). Germline CDR1 is LGHDT and CDR2 is YNNKEL (reference sequence). The CDR3 has 12 residues. The V end lost 7 bases, the J end lost 9 bases, and 13 bases lay between the germline ends. CDR3 DNA: TGTGCCAGCACCCGAGAGGGGGGTGAGCAGTTCTTC. Its protein is CASTREGGEQFF.

V is TRBV5-1 and J is TRBJ2-5; 7 nucleotides match TRBD2. Germline CDR1 and CDR2: SGHRS and YFSETQ. The CDR3 runs to 14 residues. V gave up 4 bases and J gave up 6 bases; unmatched junction bases: 9. DNA of the CDR3: TGCGCCAGCAGCGGGGGGGACCCCGGCAAGACCCAGTACTTC. Its translation is CASSGGDPGKTQYF.

This chain connects TRBV20-1 to TRBJ2-3; 9 nucleotides agree with TRBD2. Germline V lookup: CDR1 DFQATT, CDR2 SNEGSKA (reference sequence). CDR3 length: 17 amino acids. Unmatched junction bases numbered 14, after V lost 3 bases and J lost 4 bases. The CDR3: CSASDSGRKLVADTQYF. The CDR3 DNA reads TGCAGTGCTAGTGATAGCGGGAGAAAGCTGGTGGCAGATACGCAGTATTTT.

The rearrangement links TRBV10-2 to TRBJ1-1; 8 bases align to TRBD1. Trimming removed 4 bases from V and 5 bases from J; junction bases left unmatched: 9. Germline loops: CDR1 WSHSY, CDR2 SAAADI. The length of the CDR3 is 15 residues. CDR3 protein: CASSGQGRTGTEAFF. DNA of the CDR3: TGCGCCAGCAGTGGACAGGGCCGGACAGGGACTGAAGCTTTCTTT.

The genes are TRBV11-2 and TRBJ2-1; tentatively, D is TRBD2 (5 bases). Trimming left V 0 bases short and J 9 bases short, with 15 bases between. The CDR3 has 15 amino acids. CDR1 and CDR2 (germline): SGHAT, FQNNGV. CDR3 DNA: TGTGCCAGCAGCTTAGATTCGGGGAAGAGTAGTGAGCAGTTCTTC. Translating it yields CASSLDSGKSSEQFF.

This clone came up once. CDR3 in DNA: TGTGCCAGCAGCGTAGTACAGGGTCCCACTGAAGCTTTCTTT. This codes for CASSVVQGPTEAFF. The chain joins TRBV9 to TRBJ1-1; perhaps TRBD1 as D (6 bases). Trimming left V 0 bases short and J 4 bases short, with 10 bases between. The CDR3 is made up of 14 amino acids. From germline, CDR1 is SGDLS and CDR2 YYNGEE.

This chain joins TRBV20-1 and TRBJ2-5; the D gene is possibly TRBD1 (6 bases). Germline V CDR1 and CDR2: DFQATT, SNEGSKA (reference sequence). This CDR3 contains 10 residues. V lost 5 bases, J lost 9 bases, and 10 bases lay in between. CDR3 DNA sequence: TGCAGTGCTGTGAAGGGGGCCCAGTACTTC. As protein: CSAVKGAQYF.

V is TRBV11-1 and J is TRBJ2-1; a weak D match, TRBD1 (5 bases). Germline V gives CDR1 SGHAT, CDR2 FQDESV (reference sequence). The V and J ends lost 4 bases and 2 bases respectively, with 12 bases between them. This CDR3 comprises 15 residues. In DNA, the CDR3 is TGTGCCAGCAGCTCACAGGATAGACCCTACAATGAGCAGTTCTTC. It encodes CASSSQDRPYNEQFF.

This clone appeared a single time. The V and J genes are TRBV14 and TRBJ2-5; D is unclear. The germline gives CDR1 SGHDN, CDR2 FVKESK. V was trimmed by 3 bases and J by 1 base, leaving 6 bases between them. The CDR3 runs 13 residues. CDR3 DNA sequence: TGTGCCAGCAGCCAGGGCATCCAAGAGACCCAGTACTTC. This encodes CASSQGIQETQYF.